These T cell receptor beta chains were read from a single sample in a study of blood T cell repertoires in COVID-19. Using immunoSEQ multiplex PCR, the repertoire was profiled, and TCRdb retains in-frame clones only, with some absent. The sample holds about 150,000 clones, 88% seen once. The sequenced sample was peripheral blood. The receptor set was obtained from a man in his fifties who had recovered from COVID-19. Both conserved end residues are part of each CDR3. D genes are given only for firm matches. Not every row has a clone size; where given, it reads once, few, many or a size class.

>TRBJ1-2|12|.|.|TRBV11-2
CASNPAGYGYTF
TGTGCCAGCAACCCAGCGGGCTATGGCTACACCTTC
>TRBJ2-4|13|.|.|TRBV6-5
CASSRRGKNIQYF
TGTGCCAGCAGTCGTCGAGGCAAAAACATTCAGTACTTC
>TRBJ1-1|14|.|TRBD1|TRBV6-5
CASSYLPGQGKAFF
TGTGCCAGCAGTTACCTACCCGGACAGGGGAAAGCTTTCTTT
>TRBJ2-1|17|.|TRBD2|TRBV4-1
CASSPGTSGGLGNEQFF
TGCGCCAGCAGCCCTGGGACTAGCGGGGGGCTAGGGAATGAGCAGTTCTTC
>TRBJ1-5|15|.|.|TRBV28
CASLRGGGEGQPQHF
TGTGCCAGCCTACGCGGCGGAGGGGAAGGGCAGCCCCAGCATTTT
>TRBJ2-2|14|.|TRBD1|TRBV19
CASKMGQGFGELFF
TGTGCCAGTAAGATGGGACAGGGATTCGGGGAGCTGTTTTTT
>TRBJ2-7|16|.|.|TRBV19
CASSPPPGKGLYEQYF
TGTGCCAGTAGTCCTCCACCAGGGAAGGGTCTCTACGAGCAGTACTTC
>TRBJ2-1|15|.|.|TRBV7-3
CASSSAGTTYNEQFF
TGTGCCAGCAGCTCCGCCGGGACAACCTACAATGAGCAGTTCTTC
>TRBJ1-4|11|.|TRBD1|TRBV20-1
CSARDKGQGIF
TGCAGTGCTAGAGATAAGGGACAGGGGATTTTT
>TRBJ1-5|15|.|.|TRBV6-5
CASSDWNTSNQPQHF
TGTGCCAGCAGCGACTGGAACACTTCGAATCAGCCCCAGCATTTT
>TRBJ2-7|15|.|TRBD1|TRBV6-2/TRBV6-3
CASSYSGTGVREQYF
TGTGCCAGCAGTTACTCGGGGACAGGGGTTCGCGAGCAGTACTTC
>TRBJ1-4|15|.|.|TRBV4-2
CASSQVAGTNEKLFF
TGTGCCAGCAGCCAAGTCGCAGGGACTAATGAAAAACTGTTTTTT
>TRBJ1-6|14|.|.|TRBV7-8
CASSLGKGDSPLHF
TGTGCCAGCAGCTTAGGGAAGGGAGATTCACCCCTCCACTTT
>TRBJ1-1|14|.|TRBD1|TRBV6-5
CASRATGSSTEAFF
TGTGCCAGCAGGGCGACAGGGTCCAGCACTGAAGCTTTCTTT
>TRBJ2-7|13|.|.|TRBV4-1
CASSQVRGYEQYF
TGCGCCAGCAGCCAAGTGAGGGGGTACGAGCAGTACTTC
>TRBJ2-5|14|.|.|TRBV6-5
CATTSSTGRETQYF
TGTGCCACCACATCCTCGACAGGGAGGGAGACCCAGTACTTC
>TRBJ1-1|15|few|TRBD1|TRBV19
CASSTNRGKNTEAFF
TGTGCCAGTAGTACTAACAGGGGCAAAAACACTGAAGCTTTCTTT
>TRBJ1-6|14|.|.|TRBV27
CASSSQISNSPLHF
TGTGCCAGCAGTTCTCAGATATCCAATTCACCCCTCCACTTT
>TRBJ1-1|16|once|.|TRBV27
CASSLSGDLRDTEAFF
TGTGCCAGCAGTTTATCGGGAGATCTGCGGGACACTGAAGCTTTCTTT
>TRBJ1-1|14|.|TRBD1|TRBV6-5
CASRQKGQAEAAFF
TGTGCCAGCAGACAAAAGGGACAGGCCGAAGCAGCTTTCTTT
>TRBJ2-7|15|.|TRBD1|TRBV19
CASSMSGGNFYEQYF
TGTGCCAGTAGTATGTCAGGGGGCAATTTTTACGAGCAGTACTTC
>TRBJ2-2|17|once|TRBD2|TRBV5-1
CASSQGLAGGQTGELFF
TGCGCCAGCAGCCAAGGACTAGCGGGGGGGCAGACCGGGGAGCTGTTTTTT
>TRBJ1-5|14|.|.|TRBV2
CASSERRGNQPQHF
TGTGCCAGCAGTGAGAGGAGGGGCAATCAGCCCCAGCATTTT
>TRBJ2-6|11|.|.|TRBV11-1
CASSLDRVLTF
TGTGCCAGCAGCCTAGACCGGGTCCTGACTTTC
>TRBJ1-1|13|.|.|TRBV30
CAWMPGSNTEAFF
TGTGCCTGGATGCCGGGGTCGAACACTGAAGCTTTCTTT
>TRBJ2-3|14|.|.|TRBV5-1
CASSLGGLKDTQYF
TGCGCCAGCAGCTTGGGGGGACTGAAAGATACGCAGTATTTT
>TRBJ1-5|14|.|.|TRBV19
CASRMTASSQPQHF
TGTGCCAGTAGGATGACAGCATCGAGTCAGCCCCAGCATTTT
>TRBJ1-1|12|.|TRBD1|TRBV20-1
CSASDRGTEAFF
TGCAGTGCTAGTGACAGGGGCACTGAAGCTTTCTTT
>TRBJ2-5|16|.|TRBD2|TRBV7-6
CASSPGLAGGWKTQYF
TGTGCCAGCAGCCCGGGACTAGCGGGGGGGTGGAAGACCCAGTACTTC
>TRBJ2-5|14|.|.|TRBV29-1
CSVELPYNQETQYF
TGCAGCGTTGAACTCCCTTACAACCAAGAGACCCAGTACTTC
>TRBJ2-3|15|few|.|TRBV7-2
CASSTGTLSTDTQYF
TGTGCCAGCAGCACCGGGACATTAAGCACAGATACGCAGTATTTT